This TCR beta chain was sequenced during a study of CD8+CD57+ T cells in acquired aplastic anemia. It was genomic DNA that served as the template for profiling TCR beta VDJ and CDR3. In TCRdb, the reads were re-called with MiXCR into one record per CDR3 protein. The top ten clones hold 10% to 15% of a sample with around 190,000 distinct CDR3 sequences, almost 50% of them seen once. This clonotype was detected many times. Germline values: CDR1 LNHDA, CDR2 SQIVND (reference sequence). CDR3 length equals 13 residues. V shed 5 bases and J shed 4 bases, with 6 bases lying between them. In patients chosen for sequencing, flow cytometry had shown CD8+CD57+ cell expansion.

The V call is TRBV19, the J call TRBJ1-6; no firm D call. The sequence came from a human donor with aplastic anemia. The sequencing sample was made of sorted CD4+, CD8+, or CD8+CD57+ T cells (not recorded which) from PBMCs. CDR3 in amino acids: CASSPIYNSPLHF. For the CDR3, the DNA is TGTGCCAGTAGTCCCATTTATAATTCACCCCTCCACTTT.